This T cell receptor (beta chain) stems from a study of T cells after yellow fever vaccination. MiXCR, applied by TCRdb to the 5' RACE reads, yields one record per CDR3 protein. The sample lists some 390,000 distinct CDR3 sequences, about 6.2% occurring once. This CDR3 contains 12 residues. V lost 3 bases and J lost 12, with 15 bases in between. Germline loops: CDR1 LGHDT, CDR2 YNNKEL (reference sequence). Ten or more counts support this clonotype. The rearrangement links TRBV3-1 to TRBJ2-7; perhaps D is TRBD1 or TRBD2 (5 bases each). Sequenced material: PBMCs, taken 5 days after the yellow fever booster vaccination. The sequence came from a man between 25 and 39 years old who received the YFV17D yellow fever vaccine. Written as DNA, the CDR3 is TGTGCCAGCAGCCAGGGGGAAAGGTCGTCGTACTTC. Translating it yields CASSQGERSSYF.